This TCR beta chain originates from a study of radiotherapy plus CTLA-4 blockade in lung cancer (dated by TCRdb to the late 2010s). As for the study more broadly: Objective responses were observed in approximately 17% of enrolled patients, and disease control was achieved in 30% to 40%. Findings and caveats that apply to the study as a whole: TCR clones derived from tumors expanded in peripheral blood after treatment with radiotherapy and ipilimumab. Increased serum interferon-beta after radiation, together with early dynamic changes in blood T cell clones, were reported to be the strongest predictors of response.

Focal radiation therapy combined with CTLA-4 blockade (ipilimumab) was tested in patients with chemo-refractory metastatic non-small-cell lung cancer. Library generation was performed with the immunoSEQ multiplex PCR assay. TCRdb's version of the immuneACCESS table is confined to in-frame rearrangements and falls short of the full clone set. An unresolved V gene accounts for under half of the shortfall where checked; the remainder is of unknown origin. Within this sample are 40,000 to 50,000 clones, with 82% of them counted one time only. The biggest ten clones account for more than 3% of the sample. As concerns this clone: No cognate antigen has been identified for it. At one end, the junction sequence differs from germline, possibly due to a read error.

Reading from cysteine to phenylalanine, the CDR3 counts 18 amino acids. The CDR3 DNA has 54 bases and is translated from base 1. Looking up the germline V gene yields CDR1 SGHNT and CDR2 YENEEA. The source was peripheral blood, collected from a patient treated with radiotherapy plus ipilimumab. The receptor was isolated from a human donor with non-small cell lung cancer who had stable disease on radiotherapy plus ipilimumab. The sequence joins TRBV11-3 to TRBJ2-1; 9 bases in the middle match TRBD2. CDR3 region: CASNLVSPGSGSTDEQFF. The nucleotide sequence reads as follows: TGTGCCAGCAACTTAGTGTCCCCGGGTAGCGGGAGTACCGATGAGCAGTTCTTC.